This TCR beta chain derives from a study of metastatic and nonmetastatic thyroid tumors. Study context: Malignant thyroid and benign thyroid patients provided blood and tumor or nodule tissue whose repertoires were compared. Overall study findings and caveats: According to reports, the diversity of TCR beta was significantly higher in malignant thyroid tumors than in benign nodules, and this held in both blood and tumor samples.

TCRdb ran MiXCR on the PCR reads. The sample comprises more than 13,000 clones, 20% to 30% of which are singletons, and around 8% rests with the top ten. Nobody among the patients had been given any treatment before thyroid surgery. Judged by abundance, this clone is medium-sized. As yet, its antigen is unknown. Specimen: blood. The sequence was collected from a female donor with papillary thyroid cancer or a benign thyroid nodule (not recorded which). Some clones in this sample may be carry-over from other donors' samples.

The CDR3 DNA is TGTGCCAGCAGTTTGAGTCTAGCGGGCCTAACCTACGAGCAGTACTTC. Translation: CASSLSLAGLTYEQYF. The chain employs TRBV28 and TRBJ2-7, with 8 nucleotides matching TRBD2. The CDR3 has 16 residues. The J segment lost 2 bases and the V segment lost 3 bases, leaving 9 bases of the junction unmatched. The germline CDR1 and CDR2 sequences are MDHEN and SYDVKM.